The present T cell receptor beta chain was sequenced within a study of cytomegalovirus exposure and HLA in healthy donors. As to this clone: What it binds is unknown.

The PCR ran on 60 Vbeta and 13 Jbeta primers. Some clones are missing from TCRdb's copy, which holds only in-frame ones; the method was immunoSEQ multiplex PCR. Altogether approximately 73,000 clones are present, 60% to 85% being singletons, with the ten largest covering roughly 22%. Study results and caveats: Relative to the roughly 690-donor mean, N-insertions were reportedly fewer in an Asian-associated ancestry cluster in a later analysis. Common viral pathogens (according to a later analysis) appeared linked to several of the most significant clusters. Earlier findings revealed that most TCR beta V segments proved productive either about 90% or about 30% of the time.

The specimen sequenced was PBMCs. The clonotype was recovered from a middle-aged woman in good health and CMV-seropositive.

This CDR3 reads CASRATGTGIFYSNQPQHF. The DNA for the CDR3 is TGTGCCAGCAGAGCCACCGGGACAGGGATCTTCTATAGCAATCAGCCCCAGCATTTT. V is TRBV2 and J is TRBJ1-5, with 9 bases aligning to TRBD1. V shed 6 bases and J 0 bases; nucleotides not matched to a gene: 15. The germline V gene has CDR1 SNHLY and CDR2 FYNNEI. CDR3 length equals 19 residues. The full variable domain, with the rest looked up from reference TRBV2 and TRBJ1-5, is EPEVTQTPSHQVTQMGQEVILRCVPISNHLYFYWYRQILGQKVEFLVSFYNNEISEKSEIFDDQFSVERPDGSNFTLKIRSTKLEDSAMYFCASRATGTGIFYSNQPQHFGDGTRLSIL.